This T cell receptor beta chain was recovered during a study of OX40 agonist ivuxolimab in advanced cancers. Here immunoSEQ multiplex PCR was the method, and the copy in TCRdb shows in-frame clones only, minus some. This sample has tens of thousands of clones, with 80% to 85% found just once. This CDR3 spans 15 amino acids. Trimming left V 3 bases short and J 5 bases short, with 16 bases between. Germline V gene lookup returns CDR1 MDHEN and CDR2 SYDVKM. This clonotype was obtained from an adult with an advanced solid tumor such as melanoma, head and neck, liver or kidney cancer. V usage is TRBV28 and J usage is TRBJ1-2; D remains unclear. This specimen was CD4+ or CD8+ T cells sorted from blood, taken in a trial of the OX40 agonist ivuxolimab. CDR3 bases: TGTGCCAGCAGTTTGGTTCAGGAAGAAAGGTATGGCTACACCTTC. Protein: CASSLVQEERYGYTF.